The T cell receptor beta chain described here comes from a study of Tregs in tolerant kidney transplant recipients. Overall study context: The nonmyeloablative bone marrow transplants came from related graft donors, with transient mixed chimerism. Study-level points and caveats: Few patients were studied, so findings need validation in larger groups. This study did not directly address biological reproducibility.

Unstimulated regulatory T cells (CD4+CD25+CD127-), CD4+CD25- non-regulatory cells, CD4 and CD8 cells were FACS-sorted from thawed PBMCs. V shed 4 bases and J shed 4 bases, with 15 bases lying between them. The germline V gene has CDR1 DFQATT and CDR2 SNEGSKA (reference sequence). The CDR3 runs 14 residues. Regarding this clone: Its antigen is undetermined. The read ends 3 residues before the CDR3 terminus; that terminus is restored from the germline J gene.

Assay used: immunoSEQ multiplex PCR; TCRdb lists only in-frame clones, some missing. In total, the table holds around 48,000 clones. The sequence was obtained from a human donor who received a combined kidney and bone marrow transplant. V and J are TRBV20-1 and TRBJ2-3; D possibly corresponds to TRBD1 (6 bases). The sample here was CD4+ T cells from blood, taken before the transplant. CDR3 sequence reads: CSAKAPGVADTQYF. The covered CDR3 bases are TGCAGTGCTAAGGCTCCAGGGGTAGCAGATACG.